Listed below are T cell receptor beta chains from one sample, sequenced in a study of cytomegalovirus exposure and HLA in healthy donors. The assay was immunoSEQ multiplex PCR, and TCRdb's table has in-frame clones only and misses some. The profile shows around 94,000 clones, roughly 80% of them singletons. What was sequenced was PBMCs. Every receptor here comes from a male donor in good health and CMV-seropositive. CDR3s include the opening cysteine and the closing phenylalanine or tryptophan. The D gene is left open where the match is weak. Clone size is stated in some rows and not others, as once, few, many or a class when expanded.

>NA|TRBD1|TRBJ2-5|TRBV5-1
TGCGCCAGCAGCTTGTGGGCTATACAGGGGTCCCAAGAGACCCAGTACTTC
CASSLWAIQGSQETQYF
>NA|NA|TRBJ2-5|TRBV19
TGTGCCAGTAGTACCGCGGCACCCGCGGCCCAGTACTTC
CASSTAAPAAQYF
>NA|NA|TRBJ1-5|TRBV7-2
TGTGCCAGCAGCTTTCGGGGGAGCAATCAGCCCCAGCATTTT
CASSFRGSNQPQHF
>NA|NA|TRBJ1-4|TRBV6-6
TGTGCTAAAAATGAAAAACTGTTTTTT
CAKNEKLFF
>few|TRBD2|TRBJ2-4|TRBV29-1
TGCAGCGCCTTAGCGGGAGCCAAAAACATTCAGTACTTC
CSALAGAKNIQYF
>NA|NA|TRBJ1-2|TRBV2
TGTGCCAGCAGAGGACAGCTCAACTATGGCTACACCTTC
CASRGQLNYGYTF
>NA|TRBD1|TRBJ2-7|TRBV7-7
TGTGCTAGCAGCTTGGGGGACAGGGGAGGCGAGCAGTACTTC
CASSLGDRGGEQYF
>NA|NA|TRBJ2-4|TRBV7-3
TGTGCCAGCAGCTTAACTGGAGCAGGGGCAAGGTACTTC
CASSLTGAGARYF
>NA|TRBD2|TRBJ2-3|TRBV18
TGTGCCAGCTCACCCTCCCTCGGGCGGGAGGCAGATACGCAGTATTTT
CASSPSLGREADTQYF
>few|TRBD1|TRBJ2-7|TRBV5-5
TGTGCCAGCAGCTTCTGGACAGGGAAGTCCGAGCAGTACTTC
CASSFWTGKSEQYF
>NA|TRBD1|TRBJ2-3|TRBV9
TGTGCCAGCAGCGTAGACGATATGAGACAGGGCCGGGGTACGCAGTATTTT
CASSVDDMRQGRGTQYF
>once|NA|TRBJ2-1|TRBV4-3
TGCGCCAGCAGCCAAAGGGCAGGGGCCGATGAGCAGTTCTTC
CASSQRAGADEQFF
>NA|TRBD1|TRBJ2-1|TRBV11-1
TGTGCCAGCAGCTCCAGGACAGGGGGGCAGAATGAGCAGTTCTTC
CASSSRTGGQNEQFF
>NA|TRBD2|TRBJ2-5|TRBV5-1
TGCGCCAGCAGCTTTAGCGGGGGAGCGATTCAAGAGACCCAGTACTTC
CASSFSGGAIQETQYF
>few|TRBD1|TRBJ1-1|TRBV5-4
TGTGCCAGCAGTTCTATGGGACAGATAGACACTGAAGCTTTCTTT
CASSSMGQIDTEAFF
>NA|NA|TRBJ1-6|TRBV27
TGTGCCAGCAGTCCGAATGGCCCCTCCTATAATTCACCCCTCCACTTT
CASSPNGPSYNSPLHF
>few|NA|TRBJ1-1|TRBV18
TGTGCCAGCTCTCTCAGGGAGGGGGAAGAAGCTTTCTTT
CASSLREGEEAFF
>NA|NA|TRBJ2-4|TRBV4-3
TGCGCCAGCAGCCAAGAAGTGGGGGCGCCGGGCATTCAGTACTTC
CASSQEVGAPGIQYF
>NA|NA|TRBJ2-3|TRBV7-9
TGTGCCAGCAGCTTAGGCAGGGTGGAAGATACGCAGTATTTT
CASSLGRVEDTQYF
>once|NA|TRBJ1-2|TRBV2
TGTGCCAGCAGTGAACGGCAGCGTGGCTACACCTTC
CASSERQRGYTF